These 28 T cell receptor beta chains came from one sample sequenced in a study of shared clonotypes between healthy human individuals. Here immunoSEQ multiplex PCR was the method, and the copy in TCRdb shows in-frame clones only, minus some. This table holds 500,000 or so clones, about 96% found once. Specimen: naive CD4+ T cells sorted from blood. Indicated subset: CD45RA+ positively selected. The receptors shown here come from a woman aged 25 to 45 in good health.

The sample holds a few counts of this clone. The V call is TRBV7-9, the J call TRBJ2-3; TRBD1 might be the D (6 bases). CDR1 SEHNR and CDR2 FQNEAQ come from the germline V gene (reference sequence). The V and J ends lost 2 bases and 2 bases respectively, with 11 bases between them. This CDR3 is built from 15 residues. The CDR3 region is CASSLTGQITDTQYF. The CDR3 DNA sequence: TGTGCCAGCAGCTTAACCGGACAGATCACAGATACGCAGTATTTT.

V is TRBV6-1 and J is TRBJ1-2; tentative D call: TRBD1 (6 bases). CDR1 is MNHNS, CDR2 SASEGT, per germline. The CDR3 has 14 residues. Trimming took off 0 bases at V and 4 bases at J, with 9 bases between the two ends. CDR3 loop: CASSEAGHAYGYTF. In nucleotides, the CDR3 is TGTGCCAGCAGTGAAGCGGGACATGCCTATGGCTACACCTTC.

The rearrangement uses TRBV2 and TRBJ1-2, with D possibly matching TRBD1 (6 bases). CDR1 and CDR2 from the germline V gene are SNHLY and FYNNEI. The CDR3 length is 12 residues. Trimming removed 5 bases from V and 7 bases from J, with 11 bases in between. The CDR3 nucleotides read TGTGCCAGCAGTTTACAGGGATTTGGCTACACCTTC. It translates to CASSLQGFGYTF. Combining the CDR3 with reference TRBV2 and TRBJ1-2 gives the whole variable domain EPEVTQTPSHQVTQMGQEVILRCVPISNHLYFYWYRQILGQKVEFLVSFYNNEISEKSEIFDDQFSVERPDGSNFTLKIRSTKLEDSAMYFCASSLQGFGYTFGSGTRLTVV.

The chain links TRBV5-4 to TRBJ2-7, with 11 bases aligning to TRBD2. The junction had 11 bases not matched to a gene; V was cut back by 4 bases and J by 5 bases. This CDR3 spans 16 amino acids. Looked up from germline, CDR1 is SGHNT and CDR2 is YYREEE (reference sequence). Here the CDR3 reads CASSARLAGSFDEQYF. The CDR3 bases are TGTGCCAGCAGCGCAAGACTAGCGGGAAGTTTTGACGAGCAGTACTTC.

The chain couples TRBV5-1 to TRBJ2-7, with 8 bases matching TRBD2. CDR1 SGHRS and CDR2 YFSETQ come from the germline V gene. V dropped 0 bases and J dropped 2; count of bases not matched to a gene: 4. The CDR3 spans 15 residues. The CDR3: CASSLVLAAAYEQYF. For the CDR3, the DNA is TGCGCCAGCAGCTTGGTACTAGCGGCGGCCTACGAGCAGTACTTC. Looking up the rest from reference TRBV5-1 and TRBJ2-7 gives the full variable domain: KAGVTQTPRYLIKTRGQQVTLSCSPISGHRSVSWYQQTPGQGLQFLFEYFSETQRNKGNFPGRFSGRQFSNSRSEMNVSTLELGDSALYLCASSLVLAAAYEQYFGPGTRLTVT.

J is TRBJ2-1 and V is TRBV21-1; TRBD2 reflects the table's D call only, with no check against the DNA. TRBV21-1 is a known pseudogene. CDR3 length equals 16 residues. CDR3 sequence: CASSRIAGGEYNEQFF. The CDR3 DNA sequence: TGTGCCAGCAGCAGAATAGCGGGAGGGGAATACAATGAGCAGTTCTTC.

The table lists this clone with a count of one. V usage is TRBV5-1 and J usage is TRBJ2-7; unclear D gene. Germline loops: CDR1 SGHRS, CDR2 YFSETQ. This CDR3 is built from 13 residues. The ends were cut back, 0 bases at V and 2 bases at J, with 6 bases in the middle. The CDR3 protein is CASSLGPTYEQYF. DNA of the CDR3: TGCGCCAGCAGCTTGGGACCTACCTACGAGCAGTACTTC.

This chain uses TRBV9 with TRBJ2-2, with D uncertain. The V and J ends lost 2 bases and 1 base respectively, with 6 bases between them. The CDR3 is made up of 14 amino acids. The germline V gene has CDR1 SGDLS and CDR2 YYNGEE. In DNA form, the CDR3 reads TGTGCCAGCAGCGTTGAACAGAACACCGGGGAGCTGTTTTTT. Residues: CASSVEQNTGELFF.

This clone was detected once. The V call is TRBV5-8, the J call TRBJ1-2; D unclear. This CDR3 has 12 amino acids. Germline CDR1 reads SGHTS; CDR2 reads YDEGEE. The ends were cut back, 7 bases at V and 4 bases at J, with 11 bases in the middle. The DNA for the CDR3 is TGTGCCAGCCCGCCCCGAATCTATGGCTACACCTTC. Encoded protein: CASPPRIYGYTF.

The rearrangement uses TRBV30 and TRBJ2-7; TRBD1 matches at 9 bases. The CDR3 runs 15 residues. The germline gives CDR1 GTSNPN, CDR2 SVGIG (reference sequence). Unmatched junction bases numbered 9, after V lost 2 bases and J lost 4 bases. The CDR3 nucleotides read TGTGCCTGGAGTTCGGACAGGGGTGAAAGGTACGAGCAGTACTTC. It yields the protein CAWSSDRGERYEQYF.

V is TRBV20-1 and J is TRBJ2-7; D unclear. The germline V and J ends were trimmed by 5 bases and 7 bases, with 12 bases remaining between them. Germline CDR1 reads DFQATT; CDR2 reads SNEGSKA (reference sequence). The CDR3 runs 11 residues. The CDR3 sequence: CSAPYYGEQYF. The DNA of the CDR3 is TGCAGTGCTCCCTACTATGGTGAGCAGTACTTC.

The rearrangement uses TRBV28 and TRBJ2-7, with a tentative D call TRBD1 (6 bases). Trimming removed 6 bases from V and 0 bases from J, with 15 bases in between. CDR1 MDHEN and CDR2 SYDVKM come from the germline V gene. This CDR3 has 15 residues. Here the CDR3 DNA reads TGTGCCAGCAGACCACAGGGCCCCGGCTCCTACGAGCAGTACTTC. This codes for CASRPQGPGSYEQYF.

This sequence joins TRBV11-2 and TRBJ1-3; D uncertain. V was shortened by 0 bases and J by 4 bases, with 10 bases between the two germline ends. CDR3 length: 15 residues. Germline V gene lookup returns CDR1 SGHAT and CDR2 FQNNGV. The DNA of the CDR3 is TGTGCCAGCAGCTTAGATCAAATAGTAGGAAACACCATATATTTT. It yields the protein CASSLDQIVGNTIYF.

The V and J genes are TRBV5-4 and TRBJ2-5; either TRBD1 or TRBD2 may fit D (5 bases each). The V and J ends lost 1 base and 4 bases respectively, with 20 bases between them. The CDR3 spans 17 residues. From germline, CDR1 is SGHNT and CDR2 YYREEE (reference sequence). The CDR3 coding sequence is TGTGCCAGCAGCTTGATTTCGGGGCCCCCCATTGGAGAGACCCAGTACTTC. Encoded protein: CASSLISGPPIGETQYF.

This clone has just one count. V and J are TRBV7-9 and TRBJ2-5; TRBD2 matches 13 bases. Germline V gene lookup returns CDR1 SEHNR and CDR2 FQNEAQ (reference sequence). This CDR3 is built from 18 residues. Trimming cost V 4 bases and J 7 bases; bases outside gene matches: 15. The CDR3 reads CASSSTWTSGSQSGTQYF. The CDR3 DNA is TGTGCCAGCAGCTCCACATGGACTAGCGGGAGCCAAAGTGGGACCCAGTACTTC.

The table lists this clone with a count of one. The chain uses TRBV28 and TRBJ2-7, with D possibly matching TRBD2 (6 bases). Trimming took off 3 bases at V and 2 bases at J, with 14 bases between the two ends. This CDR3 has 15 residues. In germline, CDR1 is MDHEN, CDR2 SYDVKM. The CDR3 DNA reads TGTGCCAGCAGTTTGCCCGGGACTCACACCTACGAGCAGTACTTC. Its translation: CASSLPGTHTYEQYF.

The CDR3 DNA sequence: TGTGCCAGGCGCCACGGGACAGGGGTACAGCCCCAGCATTTT. Its protein product is CARRHGTGVQPQHF. The chain uses TRBV5-3 and TRBJ1-5, with 10 positions matching TRBD1. TRBV5-3 is classed as an ORF, of uncertain function. Trimming removed 8 bases from V and 7 bases from J; junction bases left unmatched: 9. This CDR3 is built from 14 residues.

The CDR3 region is CAISESIAGVYEQYF. For the CDR3, the DNA is TGTGCCATCAGTGAGTCGATAGCGGGAGTCTACGAGCAGTACTTC. The chain employs TRBV10-3 and TRBJ2-7; 9 positions agree with TRBD2. The CDR3 loop spans 15 amino acids. Germline-derived CDR1 and CDR2 are ENHRY and SYGVKD. The trim removed 0 bases at V and 3 bases at J, leaving 3 bases unmatched.

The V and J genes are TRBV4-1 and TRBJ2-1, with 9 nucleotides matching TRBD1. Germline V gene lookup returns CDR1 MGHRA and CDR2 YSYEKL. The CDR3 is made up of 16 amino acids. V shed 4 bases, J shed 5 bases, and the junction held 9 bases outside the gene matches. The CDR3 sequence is CASSRPLRDRDNEQFF. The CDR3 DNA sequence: TGCGCCAGCAGCCGCCCTCTAAGGGACAGGGACAATGAGCAGTTCTTC.

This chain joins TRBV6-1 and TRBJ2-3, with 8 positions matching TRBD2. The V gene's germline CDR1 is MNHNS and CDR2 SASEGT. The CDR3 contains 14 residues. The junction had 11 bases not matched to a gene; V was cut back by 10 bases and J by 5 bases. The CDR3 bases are TGTGCCACCTCACCCCCACTAGCGGTAGATACGCAGTATTTT. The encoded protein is CATSPPLAVDTQYF.

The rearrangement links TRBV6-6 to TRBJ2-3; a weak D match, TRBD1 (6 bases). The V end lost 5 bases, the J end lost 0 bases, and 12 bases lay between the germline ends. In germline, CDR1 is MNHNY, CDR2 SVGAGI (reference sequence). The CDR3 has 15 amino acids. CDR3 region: CASSQGQKSTDTQYF. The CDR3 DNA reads TGTGCCAGCAGTCAGGGACAAAAAAGCACAGATACGCAGTATTTT.

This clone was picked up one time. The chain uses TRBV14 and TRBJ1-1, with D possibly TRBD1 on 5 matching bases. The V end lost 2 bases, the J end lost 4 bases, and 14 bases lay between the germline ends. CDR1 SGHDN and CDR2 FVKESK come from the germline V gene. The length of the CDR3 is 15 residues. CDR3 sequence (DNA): TGTGCCAGCAGCCAATCATGGGGGACGGCCACTGAAGCTTTCTTT. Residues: CASSQSWGTATEAFF. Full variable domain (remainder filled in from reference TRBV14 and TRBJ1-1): EAGVTQFPSHSVIEKGQTVTLRCDPISGHDNLYWYRRVMGKEIKFLLHFVKESKQDESGMPNNRFLAERTGGTYSTLKVQPAELEDSGVYFCASSQSWGTATEAFFGQGTRLTVV.

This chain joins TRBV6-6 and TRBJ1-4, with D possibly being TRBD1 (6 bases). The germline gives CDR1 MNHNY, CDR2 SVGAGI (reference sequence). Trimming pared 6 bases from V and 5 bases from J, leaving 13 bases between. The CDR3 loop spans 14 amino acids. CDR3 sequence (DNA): TGTGCCAGCAGAACACAGGGTGGGAATGAAAAACTGTTTTTT. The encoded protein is CASRTQGGNEKLFF.

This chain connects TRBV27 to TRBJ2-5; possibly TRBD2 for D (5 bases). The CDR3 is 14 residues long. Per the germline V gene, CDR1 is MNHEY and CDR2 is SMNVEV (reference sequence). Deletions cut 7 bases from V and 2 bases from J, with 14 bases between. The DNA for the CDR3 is TGTGCCAGCACCAATACCGGAGGTCAAGAGACCCAGTACTTC. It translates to CASTNTGGQETQYF.

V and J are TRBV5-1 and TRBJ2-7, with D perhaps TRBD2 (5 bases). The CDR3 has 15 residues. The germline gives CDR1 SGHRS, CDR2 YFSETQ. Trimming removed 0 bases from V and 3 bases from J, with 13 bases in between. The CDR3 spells CASSLGGQRNYEQYF. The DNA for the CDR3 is TGCGCCAGCAGCTTGGGAGGGCAAAGGAACTACGAGCAGTACTTC.

The CDR3 is CASSRWGSGGRYNEQFF. The CDR3 nucleotides are TGTGCCAGCAGTCGTTGGGGGTCAGGGGGCAGGTACAATGAGCAGTTCTTC. This chain connects TRBV13 to TRBJ2-1; 8 bases agree with TRBD1. The germline V gene encodes CDR1 PRHDT and CDR2 FYEKMQ (reference sequence). CDR3 size: 17 residues. V dropped 6 bases and J dropped 4; count of bases not matched to a gene: 14.

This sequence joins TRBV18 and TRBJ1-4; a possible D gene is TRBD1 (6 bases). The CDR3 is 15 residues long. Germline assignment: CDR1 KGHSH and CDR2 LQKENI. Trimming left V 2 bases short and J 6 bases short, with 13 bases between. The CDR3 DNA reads TGTGCCAGCTCACCAAGGGAGAAGGGGGATGAAAAACTGTTTTTT. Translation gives CASSPREKGDEKLFF.

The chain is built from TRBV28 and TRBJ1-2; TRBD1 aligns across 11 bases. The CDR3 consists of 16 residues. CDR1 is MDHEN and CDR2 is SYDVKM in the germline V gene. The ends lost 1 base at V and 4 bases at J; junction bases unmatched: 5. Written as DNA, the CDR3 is TGTGCCAGCAGTTTATCTGGGACAGGGGGAATCTATGGCTACACCTTC. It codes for CASSLSGTGGIYGYTF.